A selection of T cell receptor beta chains follows, all from one sample in a study of cytomegalovirus exposure and HLA in healthy donors. The method was immunoSEQ multiplex PCR; TCRdb's version includes in-frame clones alone and lacks a portion of them. The table has some 110,000 clones, over 60% seen once. The sequencing input was PBMCs. These receptors were obtained from a woman aged 35 to 49 in good health and CMV-seropositive. The CDR3 runs from the conserved cysteine through the conserved F or W. The order of the fields is V gene, D gene, clone size, J gene, CDR3 protein, CDR3 DNA. The D gene is left open where the match is weak. Where a row states a size, it is once, few, many or the class of an expanded clone; other rows omit it.

>TRBV6-5|TRBD1|-|TRBJ2-1
CASNTPSGGTNEQFF
TGTGCCAGCAATACCCCGTCAGGGGGTACGAATGAGCAGTTCTTC
>TRBV11-2|TRBD2|-|TRBJ2-2
CASSFTAGDTGELFF
TGTGCCAGCAGCTTTACTGCGGGAGACACCGGGGAGCTGTTTTTT
>TRBV5-5|-|-|TRBJ2-1
CASSSRDTSLKQFF
TGTGCCAGCAGCTCCCGGGACACCTCTCTTAAGCAGTTCTTC
>TRBV11-2|TRBD2|-|TRBJ2-2
CASSIGLAYTGELFF
TGTGCCAGCAGCATCGGACTAGCTTATACCGGGGAGCTGTTTTTT
>TRBV19|TRBD2|-|TRBJ2-2
CASISGGDPTWTGELFF
TGTGCCAGTATCTCCGGGGGGGACCCCACTTGGACCGGGGAGCTGTTTTTT
>TRBV29-1|TRBD2|once|TRBJ2-7
CSKRLAGVYEQYF
TGCAGCAAGAGACTAGCGGGAGTCTACGAGCAGTACTTC
>TRBV7-3|TRBD1|-|TRBJ1-1
CASSPTGTGPGGTEAFF
TGTGCCAGCAGCCCGACCGGGACAGGGCCAGGAGGGACTGAAGCTTTCTTT
>TRBV7-9|-|-|TRBJ2-7
CASNVIPERDSTYEQYF
TGTGCCAGCAACGTTATTCCAGAGAGGGATTCTACCTACGAGCAGTACTTC
>TRBV29-1|TRBD2|-|TRBJ2-1
CSVEYSPAGAGGSSYNEQFF
TGCAGCGTTGAGTATTCCCCGGCGGGAGCAGGCGGGAGCTCCTACAATGAGCAGTTCTTC
>TRBV13|TRBD1|-|TRBJ1-4
CASRFNRGEKLFF
TGTGCCAGCAGGTTTAACAGGGGTGAAAAACTGTTTTTT